This T cell receptor beta chain was retrieved from a study of cytomegalovirus exposure and HLA in healthy donors. About this clone itself: Its antigen is currently unknown.

TCRdb's copy holds only in-frame clones and misses some; the assay was immunoSEQ multiplex PCR. Of about 310,000 clones in the sample, roughly 87% were seen once. Study outcomes and limitations: As was reported, the classifier diagnosed cytomegalovirus status with high specificity and sensitivity. The study labeled approximately 150 TCR beta chains cytomegalovirus-associated. TCR clusters originating in the first cohort tended to co-occur in the roughly 110 validation repertoires, according to a later analysis.

Germline CDR1 MNHNS, CDR2 SASEGT. V lost 4 bases to trimming and J lost 1 base; unmatched junction nucleotides: 10. This CDR3 comprises 18 residues. The sample taken for sequencing was PBMCs. This TCR derives from a man under 40 in good health and CMV-seronegative. The rearrangement joins TRBV6-1 to TRBJ2-6; 7 bases are a match to TRBD1. Here the CDR3 DNA reads TGTGCCAGCAGTGCCCGGGACAGTCTTGCTTCTGGGGCCAACGTCCTGACTTTC. Protein: CASSARDSLASGANVLTF.